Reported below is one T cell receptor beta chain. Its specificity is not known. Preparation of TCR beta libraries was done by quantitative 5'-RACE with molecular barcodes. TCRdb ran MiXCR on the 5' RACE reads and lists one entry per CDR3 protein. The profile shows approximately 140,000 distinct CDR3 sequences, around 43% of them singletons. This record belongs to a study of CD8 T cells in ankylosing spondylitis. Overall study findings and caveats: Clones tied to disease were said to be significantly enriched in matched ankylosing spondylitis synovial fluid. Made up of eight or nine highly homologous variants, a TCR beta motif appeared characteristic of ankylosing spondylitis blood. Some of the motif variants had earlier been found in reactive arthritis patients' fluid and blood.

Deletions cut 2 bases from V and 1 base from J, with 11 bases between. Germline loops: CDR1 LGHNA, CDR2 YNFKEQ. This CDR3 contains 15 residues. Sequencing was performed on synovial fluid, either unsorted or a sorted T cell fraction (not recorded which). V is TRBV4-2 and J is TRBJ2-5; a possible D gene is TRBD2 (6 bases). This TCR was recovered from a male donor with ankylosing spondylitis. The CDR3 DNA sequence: TGTGCCAGCAGCCAACATCGGGAGCCCCAAGAGACCCAGTACTTC. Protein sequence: CASSQHREPQETQYF.